One sample yielded the 10 T cell receptor beta chains listed below, sequenced in a study of T cell responses to AZD1222 COVID-19 vaccine. Libraries were prepared by immunoSEQ multiplex PCR; TCRdb keeps only in-frame clonotypes and omits some of them. The data contain around 150,000 clones, more than 85% of them singletons. Here the sequenced sample was peripheral blood, taken 28 days after the second AZD1222 dose. These receptors came from an adult who received the AZD1222 COVID-19 vaccine.

This clone appeared a single time. The rearrangement uses TRBV9 and TRBJ1-1; 10 bases align to TRBD1. After removal of 3 bases from V and 5 bases from J, the junction contained 7 bases not matched to a gene. CDR1 SGDLS and CDR2 YYNGEE come from the germline V gene. The CDR3 runs to 15 residues. The CDR3 DNA sequence: TGTGCCAGCAGCGAAGGGGGACAGGGGCGAACTGAAGCTTTCTTT. Translated, it gives CASSEGGQGRTEAFF.

The gene calls are TRBV5-1 and TRBJ1-3, with 7 bases lining up with TRBD1. The CDR3 covers 15 residues. The germline V gene has CDR1 SGHRS and CDR2 YFSETQ. V lost 2 bases to trimming and J lost 7 bases; unmatched junction nucleotides: 9. Here the CDR3 DNA reads TGCGCCAGCAGCTTAGGGATCGACAGGGTGAACACCATATATTTT. Translating it yields CASSLGIDRVNTIYF.

The chain uses TRBV18 and TRBJ2-2; 9 bases are shared with TRBD2. The CDR3 length is 17 residues. With 3 bases clipped from V and 4 bases from J, the junction kept 9 bases outside the gene matches. CDR1 is KGHSH and CDR2 is LQKENI in the germline V gene. CDR3 sequence: CASSPPEAREGTGELFF. The CDR3, as DNA: TGTGCCAGCTCACCCCCTGAGGCGCGGGAGGGCACCGGGGAGCTGTTTTTT.

This rearrangement joins TRBV19 to TRBJ2-3; 9 bases are shared with TRBD1. The V and J ends lost 8 bases and 1 base, in that order; junction bases with no gene match: 7. The CDR3 covers 15 residues. Germline-derived CDR1 and CDR2 are LNHDA and SQIVND (reference sequence). This CDR3 is CASLLQGAGTDTQYF. The CDR3, as DNA: TGTGCCAGTCTACTACAGGGGGCAGGCACAGATACGCAGTATTTT.

Turning to this clone: The sample carries other DNA sequences with the same CDR3. This chain uses TRBV30 with TRBJ1-1; D is unclear. Trimming left V 3 bases short and J 2 bases short, with 7 bases between. The CDR3 has 12 residues. Germline V lookup: CDR1 GTSNPN, CDR2 SVGIG (reference sequence). The CDR3: CAWRAGNTEAFF. DNA for the CDR3: TGTGCCTGGAGGGCGGGTAACACTGAAGCTTTCTTT.

V is TRBV7-2 and J is TRBJ2-1; tentatively, D is TRBD1 (5 bases). The germline gives CDR1 SGHTA, CDR2 FQGNSA. V gave up 3 bases and J gave up 10 bases, with 13 bases separating them. There are 13 residues in the CDR3. The CDR3 nucleotides read TGTGCCAGCAGCTTGGGGTTGTGGGGCGAGCAGTTCTTC. Protein: CASSLGLWGEQFF. Full variable domain (outside the CDR3, taken from reference TRBV7-2 and TRBJ2-1): GAGVSQSPSNKVTEKGKDVELRCDPISGHTALYWYRQSLGQGLEFLIYFQGNSAPDKSGLPSDRFSAERTGGSVSTLTIQRTQQEDSAVYLCASSLGLWGEQFFGPGTRLTVL.

The chain uses TRBV5-1 and TRBJ2-2, with TRBD2 identical over 13 bases. Germline lookup yields CDR1 SGHRS and CDR2 YFSETQ. This CDR3 is 20 amino acids long. V gave up 0 bases and J gave up 2 bases; unmatched junction bases: 10. In DNA, the CDR3 is TGCGCCAGCAGCTTGGGACCACCGGGACTAGCGGGACCTAACACCGGGGAGCTGTTTTTT. This gives the protein CASSLGPPGLAGPNTGELFF.

The chain recombines TRBV9 with TRBJ2-6, with unresolved D. The CDR3 totals 17 residues. Germline CDR1 and CDR2: SGDLS and YYNGEE. The germline V and J ends were trimmed by 1 base and 0 bases, with 11 bases remaining between them. CDR3 nucleotide sequence: TGTGCCAGCAGCGTAAATACCGATAGCTCTGGGGCCAACGTCCTGACTTTC. The encoded protein is CASSVNTDSSGANVLTF.

The V and J genes are TRBV5-4 and TRBJ1-6, with D possibly TRBD1 on 5 matching bases. With 4 bases removed from V and 7 bases from J, the gap between germline ends came to 18 bases. This CDR3 spans 16 amino acids. The germline gives CDR1 SGHNT, CDR2 YYREEE (reference sequence). The CDR3 DNA is TGTGCCAGCAGCCCAGCATCGAGGGGCGAGAATTCACCCCTCCACTTT. Translating gives CASSPASRGENSPLHF.

The rearrangement links TRBV5-1 to TRBJ2-1, with 10 bases that match TRBD1. V shed 5 bases and J 6 bases; nucleotides not matched to a gene: 8. CDR3 size: 15 residues. Germline V gene data show CDR1 as SGHRS and CDR2 as YFSETQ. The CDR3 nucleotides read TGCGCCAGCAGGCAGACAGGGGGCGCACTCAATGAGCAGTTCTTC. Translating gives CASRQTGGALNEQFF.